This TCR beta chain was documented in a study of T cells after posttransplantation cyclophosphamide. In germline, CDR1 is MNHEY, CDR2 SMNVEV (reference sequence). V dropped 5 bases and J dropped 5; count of bases not matched to a gene: 13. There are 16 residues in the CDR3. Control samples came 1 year after myeloablative marrow transplants with methotrexate plus calcineurin inhibitor. Repertoires were generated with immunoSEQ multiplex PCR, while TCRdb's copy carries only in-frame clones and drops some. This table has roughly 4,600 clones, roughly four fifths appearing once. The sequencing used PBMCs, collected after an allogeneic stem cell transplant with a calcineurin inhibitor and methotrexate. The chain employs TRBV27 and TRBJ2-3; TRBD1 agrees at 7 bases. The TCR comes from a male patient aged 40-50 years who received an allogeneic stem cell transplant from an unrelated donor, was CMV-positive, and had chronic GVHD only. Part of the T cells may come from the graft donor. The DNA for the CDR3 is TGTGCCAGCAGTCACTACAGGGGTCACACCAAAGATACGCAGTATTTT. It is translated as CASSHYRGHTKDTQYF.